The clone carrying this TCR beta chain was recorded once. The data were obtained in a study of CD8 T cells in Susac syndrome. Reverse transcription of roughly 0.5 to 1 ug RNA was carried out with random hexamers. One entry per CDR3 protein results from TCRdb running MiXCR on the immunoSEQ multiplex PCR reads. Seen here are 40,000 to 55,000 distinct CDR3 sequences, 93% observed once, and the top ten hold roughly 0.5%. CDR1 and CDR2 (germline): SNHLY, FYNNEI. The CDR3 has 17 residues. The V end was cut by 6 bases, the J end by 1 base, with 21 bases between. Sequences were obtained from CD8+ T cells from PBMCs. The sequence came from a human donor with multiple sclerosis. V and J are TRBV2 and TRBJ1-1; D perhaps matches TRBD1 (6 bases). The CDR3 DNA reads as TGTGCCAGCAGCGAACCCTTGACAGGCCCCGCGAACACTGAAGCTTTCTTT. Protein product: CASSEPLTGPANTEAFF.